The rows below give T cell receptor beta chains drawn from one sample of a study of T cells after yellow fever vaccination. Via MiXCR, TCRdb re-called the 5' RACE reads, giving one row per CDR3 protein. The sample includes 500,000 to 650,000 distinct CDR3 sequences, roughly 13% of them seen just once. Sequenced here: PBMCs, sampled on the day of the yellow fever booster vaccination. These receptors all stem from a man aged 25-45 years who received the YFV17D yellow fever vaccine. CDR3s include the opening cysteine and the closing phenylalanine or tryptophan. A D gene is named only where the DNA matches it firmly. Some rows have no size entry. The others give once, few or many, or a class for an expanded clone.

- | - | TRBJ2-7 | TRBV5-1 | TGCGCCAGCAGCTTGGTGCCCCCCGCGGGAAGCTCCTACGAGCAGTACTTC | CASSLVPPAGSSYEQYF
- | - | TRBJ1-5 | TRBV20-1 | TGCAGTGCTAGGGCAGAGCTTGATCAGCCCCAGCATTTT | CSARAELDQPQHF
- | - | TRBJ2-7 | TRBV6-5 | TGTGCCAGCAGTTACGCCCGAGACTACGAGCAGTACTTC | CASSYARDYEQYF
TRBD1 | - | TRBJ1-6 | TRBV12-3/TRBV12-4 | TGTGCCAGCAGTTCTGGGACAGGGATTAATTCACCCCTCCACTTT | CASSSGTGINSPLHF
TRBD2 | many | TRBJ2-5 | TRBV20-1 | TGCAGTGCCACCGCTTCAAGAGCGGGATCTCTGGAGACCCAGTACTTC | CSATASRAGSLETQYF
- | - | TRBJ2-2 | TRBV12-3/TRBV12-4 | TGTGCCAGCAGTCTGGGGGTAGCGGTGAACACCGGGGAGCTGTTTTTT | CASSLGVAVNTGELFF
TRBD1 | few | TRBJ1-1 | TRBV28 | TGTGCCAGCAGATATCCGGGACAGGGAGGGAACACTGAAGCTTTCTTT | CASRYPGQGGNTEAFF
- | - | TRBJ1-2 | TRBV6-2/TRBV6-3 | TGTGCCAGCAGGTATCAGGGAGAATATGGCTACACCTTC | CASRYQGEYGYTF
TRBD2 | few | TRBJ2-1 | TRBV7-2 | TGTGCCAGCAGCGCCCACGGGACTAGCGGGAACAATGAGCAGTTCTTC | CASSAHGTSGNNEQFF
- | few | TRBJ2-3 | TRBV6-1 | TGTGCCAGCACGGGCGGGACTAGCACAGATACGCAGTATTTT | CASTGGTSTDTQYF